This record covers a single T cell receptor beta chain. In its sample, this clonotype was seen a few times. The specificity of this receptor is unknown. The sample holds no much larger clone one base away, and base qualities are not on file. These data come from a study of T cell repertoires in cytomegalovirus infection (dated by TCRdb to about 2019). Background for the entire study: Because public TCR beta signatures pointed to carriage of CMV infection together with the matching HLA type, the HLA type of each donor mattered for the analysis. What the work shows at the level of the full study, not this receptor alone: Carriers of CMV infection plus the relevant HLA type were discriminated by the cumulative frequency of public TCR beta family members in the study cohort and in an independent approximately 340-donor cohort. The ex vivo response was dominated by HLA-C-restricted CMV-specific TCR beta clonotypes, which also provided the single most frequent clonotype in two of eight donors.

CDR1 and CDR2, per the germline V gene, are SNHLY and FYNNEI. Cut back by 5 bases and 5 bases, the V and J ends lie 21 bases apart. The CDR3 covers 17 residues, taking in both the cysteine and the phenylalanine. The read is trimmed to its CDR3 DNA, 51 bases read in frame from base 1. The instrument was an Illumina HiSeq 1500. TCRdb took the public reads, trimmed them with fastp at Q25, ran MiXCR for clone calling and kept in-frame beta chains. Rows are combined by CDR3 protein, so each entry shows the most common genes and DNA. In all, the sample holds tens of thousands of distinct CDR3 sequences, and 20% to 25% of those were seen once. Jointly, the top ten make up around 20% of the sample.

Specimen: PBMCs, sequenced either directly or after in vitro stimulation (not recorded which). The V and J genes are TRBV2 and TRBJ2-2, with no D gene named confidently. This TCR came from a human donor in good health (CMV status not recorded). Some clones in this sample may be carry-over from other donors' samples. The CDR3 protein sequence reads: CASSPSWSTRNTGELFF. At the DNA level, the sequence is TGTGCCAGCAGTCCCAGTTGGTCCACACGCAATACCGGGGAGCTGTTTTTT.